This T cell receptor (beta chain) emerged from a study of CD8+ T cells in alopecia areata. Specified treatment: oral pan-JAK inhibitor, 5-10 mg twice daily. Researchers gathered lesional scalp punch biopsies and peripheral blood from patients with alopecia areata. The CDR3 length is 11 residues. In germline, CDR1 is SQVTM, CDR2 ANQGSEA. Trimming took 7 bases from V and 4 from J, leaving 11 bases between them. RNA extraction and reverse transcription yielded cDNA as sequencing template. The method was immunoSEQ multiplex PCR; TCRdb's version includes in-frame clones alone and lacks a portion of them. The sample lists a few hundred thousand clones; 45% to 70% were seen once. This clone was counted only a few times. Its antigen is not identified. The study's findings and limits: Persistence in scalp and blood during tofacitinib was observed for many expanded lesional clones.

This receptor was identified in a human donor with alopecia areata. The starting material was CD4+ T cells sorted from blood, obtained at approximately week 52, from a patient treated with tofacitinib. This chain links TRBV29-1 with TRBJ2-7; D is unclear. The CDR3, as DNA: TGCAGCGCCGTCTCCGGGTACGAGCAGTACTTC. This gives the protein CSAVSGYEQYF.